This TCR beta chain was obtained from a study of T cells in tuberculosis. A remark on this clone: The antigen is undetermined.

TCRdb keeps only in-frame clones here, not all; method: immunoSEQ multiplex PCR. Among 37,000 or so clones listed, about 94% were seen once. The study, taken as a whole, reports: Active tuberculosis TCR-alpha repertoires lay closer to GMM-specific TCRs than IGRA-negative controls, suggesting clonal expansion. Shorter CDR3-alpha in active tuberculosis partly drove smaller distances.

Trimming pared 5 bases from V and 2 bases from J, leaving 12 bases between. CDR1 SGHVS and CDR2 FQNEAQ come from the germline V gene. CDR3 length: 14 residues. The material sequenced was PBMCs. The origin of this receptor is a donor aged 10-29 years with latent tuberculosis or without tuberculosis infection. Some clones in this sample may be carry-over from other donors' samples. This chain uses TRBV7-8 with TRBJ1-1; D is uncertain. CDR3 in amino acids: CASSPLTRNTEAFF. The CDR3 coding sequence is TGTGCCAGCAGCCCACTAACAAGAAACACTGAAGCTTTCTTT.